These 12 T cell receptor beta chains share one sample of origin, sequenced in a study of T cells in localized non-small cell lung cancer (dated by TCRdb to 2020 to 2022). The library was prepared using the immunoSEQ multiplex PCR assay. TCRdb limited this immuneACCESS table to in-frame rearrangements with V and J called. A share of clones is missing; checked studies link under half to unresolved V genes, and the rest is unexplained. This sample gives roughly 39,000 clones in total; over 75% of them show up just once. The top ten clonotypes cover 10% to 13% of the sample. The material sequenced was PBMCs, taken before any cancer treatment. These receptor sequences come from a woman aged 40 to 75 with stage II lung adenocarcinoma.

The rearrangement joins TRBV11-3 to TRBJ1-3, with unresolved D. The length of the CDR3 is 15 residues. Trimming took off 5 bases at V and 4 bases at J, with 15 bases between the two ends. Germline CDR1 and CDR2: SGHNT and YENEEA. This CDR3 is CASSPPLFRGNTIYF. CDR3 nucleotides: TGTGCCAGCAGCCCCCCCCTATTTAGGGGAAACACCATATATTTT.

The rearrangement joins TRBV7-8 to TRBJ1-1; TRBD1 matches at 7 bases. V dropped 5 bases and J dropped 0; count of bases not matched to a gene: 3. The CDR3 length is 14 residues. CDR1 SGHVS and CDR2 FQNEAQ come from the germline V gene. The CDR3 sequence is CASSRGTVNTEAFF. The CDR3 nucleotides are TGTGCCAGCAGCCGGGGGACAGTGAACACTGAAGCTTTCTTT. The full variable domain, rest sourced from reference TRBV7-8 and TRBJ1-1, is GAGVSQSPRYKVAKRGQDVALRCDPISGHVSLFWYQQALGQGPEFLTYFQNEAQLDKSGLPSDRFFAERPEGSVSTLKIQRTQQEDSAVYLCASSRGTVNTEAFFGQGTRLTVV.

The V call is TRBV5-1, the J call TRBJ2-3, with D perhaps TRBD1 or TRBD2 (6 bases each). Germline values: CDR1 SGHRS, CDR2 YFSETQ. The CDR3 runs to 15 residues. The V and J ends lost 0 bases and 3 bases respectively, with 11 bases between them. The CDR3 here is CASSLGTGRTDTQYF. CDR3 bases: TGCGCCAGCAGCTTGGGTACAGGGAGGACAGATACGCAGTATTTT.

J is TRBJ2-1 and V is TRBV7-9; 8 bases map to TRBD2. V shed 2 bases and J 6 bases; nucleotides not matched to a gene: 6. The CDR3 spans 15 residues. Looked up from germline, CDR1 is SEHNR and CDR2 is FQNEAQ (reference sequence). CDR3 nucleotides: TGTGCCAGCAGCTTAATTGGGACTAGAGGCAATGAGCAGTTCTTC. Translation: CASSLIGTRGNEQFF.

The chain links TRBV6-7 to TRBJ1-5, with D maybe TRBD1 (6 bases). TRBV6-7 falls under the ORF class, with uncertain function. CDR3 length: 17 amino acids. The V gene lost 2 bases and the J gene lost 4 bases, with 18 bases spanning the gap. CDR3 DNA: TGTGCCAGCAGTTACACGGCGGGGGGCGACGAGAATCAGCCCCAGCATTTT. Amino acid sequence: CASSYTAGGDENQPQHF.

The chain recombines TRBV28 with TRBJ2-5, with TRBD1 matching over 12 bases. V lost 2 bases, J lost 6 bases, and 4 bases stayed unmatched. The CDR3 extends over 15 amino acids. Looked up from germline, CDR1 is MDHEN and CDR2 is SYDVKM. DNA of the CDR3: TGTGCCAGCAGTTTAGGGACAGGGGGCATGAAGACCCAGTACTTC. This sequence encodes CASSLGTGGMKTQYF.

This chain connects TRBV18 to TRBJ2-5; D is perhaps TRBD1 (5 bases). Germline CDR1 reads KGHSH; CDR2 reads LQKENI. The V end was cut by 3 bases, the J end by 1 base, with 9 bases between. The CDR3 covers 14 residues. The CDR3 coding sequence is TGTGCCAGCTCACCCCAGGGCCTCCAAGAGACCCAGTACTTC. Protein sequence: CASSPQGLQETQYF.

The chain is built from TRBV5-4 and TRBJ2-5, with D perhaps given as TRBD1 or TRBD2 (5 bases each). This CDR3 comprises 16 residues. Germline CDR1 and CDR2: SGHNT and YYREEE (reference sequence). V lost 0 bases and J lost 5, with 17 bases in between. The CDR3 spells CASSLAATVWGETQYF. As DNA, the CDR3 is TGTGCCAGCAGCTTGGCAGCGACAGTATGGGGGGAGACCCAGTACTTC.

This sequence joins TRBV6-1 and TRBJ1-3; no definite D call. The CDR3 length is 13 residues. The V end lost 3 bases, the J end lost 4 bases, and 7 bases lay between the germline ends. CDR1 is MNHNS and CDR2 is SASEGT in the germline V gene. CDR3 in DNA: TGTGCCAGCAGTGAGTTGTTAGGAAACACCATATATTTT. It encodes CASSELLGNTIYF.

This chain links TRBV5-5 with TRBJ2-1, with 7 nucleotides matching TRBD2. This CDR3 has 16 amino acids. CDR1 and CDR2 from the germline V gene are SGHKS and YYEKEE (reference sequence). The V and J ends lost 4 bases and 8 bases, in that order; junction bases with no gene match: 15. Written as DNA, the CDR3 is TGTGCCAGCAGCGGAATAGTGACGGGAGGTCTGGATGAGCAGTTCTTC. Its translation: CASSGIVTGGLDEQFF.

This clone occurred once. This chain uses TRBV2 with TRBJ1-4; the match to TRBD1 covers 7 bases. V was pared by 6 bases and J by 1 base, with 2 bases of the junction left unmatched. This CDR3 region has 14 residues. CDR1 and CDR2 from the germline V gene are SNHLY and FYNNEI. In DNA, the CDR3 is TGTGCCAGCAGGTACAGGGGAACTAATGAAAAACTGTTTTTT. This codes for CASRYRGTNEKLFF.

The gene calls are TRBV7-8 and TRBJ2-5, with 12 bases matching TRBD2. CDR3 length: 20 residues. CDR1 and CDR2 from the germline V gene are SGHVS and FQNEAQ. V lost 1 base and J lost 0; bases outside the gene matches: 12. The CDR3 DNA reads TGTGCCAGCAGCTTAGTGCCGGGGACTAGCGGGTATAGACACCAAGAGACCCAGTACTTC. It is translated as CASSLVPGTSGYRHQETQYF.